This T cell receptor beta chain was observed in a study of blood T cell repertoires in COVID-19. The method was immunoSEQ multiplex PCR; TCRdb's version includes in-frame clones alone and lacks a portion of them. This sample has about 150,000 clones, with approximately 90% found just once. This clone was seen a single time. The CDR3 consists of 15 residues. Germline CDR1 reads SGHTA; CDR2 reads FQGNSA. The V and J ends lost 5 bases and 0 bases respectively, with 11 bases between them. The chain combines TRBV7-2 with TRBJ1-5, with D perhaps matching TRBD1 (6 bases). The sequencing input was peripheral blood. The receptor was isolated from a woman aged 55-69 years with active COVID-19. As DNA, the CDR3 is TGTGCCAGCAGCCCCGACAGGAATAGCAATCAGCCCCAGCATTTT. Protein sequence: CASSPDRNSNQPQHF.